A single sample is the source of the 3 T cell receptor beta chains below, sequenced in a study of Ad26.COV2.S vaccination and SARS-CoV-2 variants. The treatment is: approximately 18 received Ad26.COV2.S at low or high dose, single or two shots; several received placebo; per-sample allocation not given. The samples date from day 63 after the first vaccine or placebo injection. The method was immunoSEQ multiplex PCR; TCRdb's version includes in-frame clones alone and lacks a portion of them. The sample has just over 350,000 clones; around 84% are singletons. Source: peripheral blood, taken in a trial of Ad26.COV2.S vaccine versus placebo. All receptors derive from a person between 18 and 60 years old who received the Ad26.COV2.S COVID-19 vaccine or a placebo.

This chain uses TRBV25-1 with TRBJ1-2; D remains unclear. V was pared by 8 bases and J by 10 bases, with 14 bases between. The CDR3 loop spans 11 amino acids. Germline values: CDR1 MGHDK, CDR2 SYGVNS. The CDR3 here is CASVPDELYTF. The CDR3 DNA reads TGTGCCAGCGTTCCAGACGAGCTCTACACCTTC.

This clone was counted a single time. The CDR3 region has the DNA TGTGCCAGCAGTCGACAGGGGGCTAGCACAGATACGCAGTATTTT. It yields the protein CASSRQGASTDTQYF. The J gene is TRBJ2-3, the V gene TRBV6-5, with TRBD1 matching over 10 bases. There are 15 residues in the CDR3. Germline CDR1 and CDR2: MNHEY and SVGAGI. V lost 5 bases and J lost 0; bases outside the gene matches: 2.

This chain links TRBV21-1 with TRBJ2-7. TRBV21-1 has pseudogene status. There are 9 residues in the CDR3. DNA of the CDR3: TGTGCCAGCGGGGGCGAGCAGTACTTC. Its translation is CASGGEQYF.